These 17 T cell receptor beta chains were sequenced from one sample in a study of Ad26.COV2.S vaccination and SARS-CoV-2 variants. Sequencing used immunoSEQ multiplex PCR; TCRdb keeps in-frame clones, though not all of them. This table holds hundreds of thousands of clones, more than 70% found once. Stated treatment: some 20 received Ad26.COV2.S at low or high dose, single or two shots; 5 received placebo; per-sample allocation not given. The samples date from day 63 after the first vaccine or placebo injection. Here the sequenced sample was peripheral blood, taken in a trial of Ad26.COV2.S vaccine versus placebo. Receptor source: a person aged 18-60 years who received the Ad26.COV2.S COVID-19 vaccine or a placebo.

This chain uses TRBV30 with TRBJ1-1; D is unresolved. Trimming shortened V by 1 base and J by 4 bases, and 10 bases separated the two germline ends. Germline V gene lookup returns CDR1 GTSNPN and CDR2 SVGIG (reference sequence). The CDR3 spans 13 residues. The DNA of the CDR3 is TGTGCCTGGAGTGAGACCTGGGGCACTGAAGCTTTCTTT. Its protein is CAWSETWGTEAFF.

The genes are TRBV28 and TRBJ2-4; the D is unclear. The CDR3 length is 15 residues. Trimming pared 5 bases from V and 5 bases from J, leaving 16 bases between. CDR1 and CDR2 from the germline V gene are MDHEN and SYDVKM. The CDR3 reads CASSPRGSTQNIQYF. The CDR3 nucleotides are TGTGCCAGCAGTCCCCGTGGCAGCACACAAAACATTCAGTACTTC. The variable domain in full, with the rest retrieved from reference TRBV28 and TRBJ2-4, is DVKVTQSSRYLVKRTGEKVFLECVQDMDHENMFWYRQDPGLGLRLIYFSYDVKMKEKGDIPEGYSVSREKKERFSLILESASTNQTSMYLCASSPRGSTQNIQYFGAGTRLSVL.

V is TRBV7-3 and J is TRBJ2-7, with D possibly matching TRBD1 (6 bases). The CDR3 is made up of 15 amino acids. Germline CDR1 and CDR2: SGHTA and FQGTGA. Trimming shortened V by 5 bases and J by 3 bases, and 17 bases separated the two germline ends. As DNA, the CDR3 is TGTGCCAGCAGCGTAGGACAGTCGCTAGTCTACGAGCAGTACTTC. This codes for CASSVGQSLVYEQYF.

V usage is TRBV5-4 and J usage is TRBJ1-2; no clear D gene. V was pared by 5 bases and J by 1 base, with 12 bases between. CDR3 size: 14 residues. The germline gives CDR1 SGHNT, CDR2 YYREEE (reference sequence). The CDR3 protein is CASRYDMDNYGYTF. In DNA form, the CDR3 reads TGTGCCAGCAGGTACGACATGGATAACTATGGCTACACCTTC.

The chain links TRBV5-8 to TRBJ2-5; TRBD1 aligns across 7 bases. The trim removed 3 bases at V and 7 bases at J, leaving 9 bases unmatched. Per germline, CDR1 SGHTS and CDR2 YDEGEE. This CDR3 has 14 residues. DNA of the CDR3: TGTGCCAGCAGCTCCACAGGGGATGGTGTGACCCAGTACTTC. This codes for CASSSTGDGVTQYF.

The chain combines TRBV4-2 with TRBJ2-5; no reliable D call. The V and J ends lost 0 bases and 4 bases respectively, with 18 bases between them. Looked up from germline, CDR1 is LGHNA and CDR2 is YNFKEQ. The CDR3 is 17 amino acids. Here the CDR3 DNA reads TGTGCCAGCAGCCAAGAATTTCGGGCCCTCGTGGGAGAGACCCAGTACTTC. This codes for CASSQEFRALVGETQYF.

The CDR3 here is CAWSGNGQGGYYSNQPQHF. The CDR3 DNA sequence: TGTGCCTGGAGTGGCAACGGACAGGGAGGCTACTATAGCAATCAGCCCCAGCATTTT. The V and J genes are TRBV30 and TRBJ1-5, with 8 bases that match TRBD1. The germline CDR1 and CDR2 sequences are GTSNPN and SVGIG (reference sequence). The ends lost 1 base at V and 0 bases at J; junction bases unmatched: 14. The CDR3 is 19 amino acids.

The genes are TRBV19 and TRBJ2-1; D gene unclear. Germline V CDR1 and CDR2: LNHDA, SQIVND (reference sequence). Trimming pared 5 bases from V and 6 bases from J, leaving 11 bases between. This CDR3 has 13 residues. CDR3 residues: CASSSAPANEQFF. CDR3 nucleotide sequence: TGTGCCAGTAGTTCGGCACCCGCCAATGAGCAGTTCTTC.

The J gene is TRBJ2-3, the V gene TRBV10-3, with 16 bases fitting TRBD2. The germline CDR1 and CDR2 sequences are ENHRY and SYGVKD. Trimming took 5 bases from V and 0 from J; bases not matched to a gene: 17. CDR3 length: 22 amino acids. The CDR3 here is CAISLTAGTSGRASLSTDTQYF. CDR3 nucleotide sequence: TGTGCCATCAGTCTTACCGCCGGGACTAGCGGGAGGGCCTCATTAAGCACAGATACGCAGTATTTT.

The genes are TRBV20-1 and TRBJ2-1; the D gene is possibly TRBD2 (6 bases). Looked up from germline, CDR1 is DFQATT and CDR2 is SNEGSKA (reference sequence). There are 14 residues in the CDR3. The V end lost 3 bases, the J end lost 0 bases, and 9 bases lay between the germline ends. CDR3 in DNA: TGCAGTGCTAGTGCGCGGGGCTCCTACAATGAGCAGTTCTTC. Translation: CSASARGSYNEQFF.

The chain is built from TRBV5-1 and TRBJ2-1; 12 bases fit TRBD2. The V gene's germline CDR1 is SGHRS and CDR2 YFSETQ. V was clipped by 0 bases and J by 8 bases; unmatched bases: 3. The length of the CDR3 is 15 residues. The CDR3, as DNA: TGCGCCAGCAGCTTGGAACTAGCGGGGGGTCATGAGCAGTTCTTC. Translated: CASSLELAGGHEQFF.

The chain links TRBV12-3 or TRBV12-4 to TRBJ1-4, with TRBD1 as a possible D gene (5 bases). The V and J ends lost 6 bases and 7 bases respectively, with 9 bases between them. CDR3 length: 12 residues. This CDR3 is CASSWDGEKLFF. In DNA, the CDR3 is TGTGCCAGCAGCTGGGACGGTGAAAAACTGTTTTTT.

The CDR3 sequence is CASSESLTSGNYNEQFF. CDR3 in DNA: TGCGCCAGCAGTGAGTCCCTCACTAGCGGGAACTACAATGAGCAGTTCTTC. The rearrangement joins TRBV10-1 to TRBJ2-1; 10 bases are shared with TRBD2. Germline values: CDR1 WNHNN, CDR2 SYGVQD (reference sequence). The trim removed 0 bases at V and 3 bases at J, leaving 5 bases unmatched. This CDR3 is 17 amino acids long.

V gene TRBV5-4 combines with J gene TRBJ1-3; D is undetermined. This CDR3 contains 12 residues. Germline CDR1 and CDR2: SGHNT and YYREEE (reference sequence). Trimming removed 0 bases from V and 4 bases from J, with 2 bases in between. The CDR3 nucleotides are TGTGCCAGCAGCTTGGGAGGAAACACCATATATTTT. Protein: CASSLGGNTIYF.

V is TRBV5-1 and J is TRBJ2-7, with D possibly matching TRBD2 (6 bases). Germline V gene data show CDR1 as SGHRS and CDR2 as YFSETQ. This CDR3 has 14 amino acids. Between the trimmed V and J ends, which lost 5 bases and 3 bases, there was a span of 15 bases. CDR3 residues: CASSPTLARYEQYF. In DNA, the CDR3 is TGCGCCAGCAGTCCCACTCTAGCGCGCTACGAGCAGTACTTC. Full variable domain (missing parts from reference TRBV5-1 and TRBJ2-7): KAGVTQTPRYLIKTRGQQVTLSCSPISGHRSVSWYQQTPGQGLQFLFEYFSETQRNKGNFPGRFSGRQFSNSRSEMNVSTLELGDSALYLCASSPTLARYEQYFGPGTRLTVT.

This rearrangement joins TRBV23-1 to TRBJ2-3; D is unclear. TRBV23-1 is sorted into the ORF group, with uncertain function. The V gene lost 0 bases and the J gene lost 2 bases, with 3 bases spanning the gap. This CDR3 contains 13 residues. CDR3 nucleotides: TGCGCCAGCAGTCAATCCTCCACAGATACGCAGTATTTT. Amino acids: CASSQSSTDTQYF.

The chain carries TRBV6-1 and TRBJ1-1, with a tentative D call TRBD1 (5 bases). CDR3 length: 16 residues. Trimming took off 3 bases at V and 4 bases at J, with 18 bases between the two ends. Germline loops: CDR1 MNHNS, CDR2 SASEGT. The CDR3 loop reads CASSEGVGLRGTEAFF. DNA for the CDR3: TGTGCCAGCAGTGAGGGAGTGGGGCTGAGAGGCACTGAAGCTTTCTTT.